The present TCR beta chain was sequenced within a study of control samples from healthy donors and cancer patients (dated by TCRdb to 2020 to 2021). Libraries came from the immunoSEQ multiplex PCR assay. Not all clones reach the TCRdb copy of this immuneACCESS table, which keeps in-frame sequences only. Checked studies attribute under half of the gap to unresolved V genes and leave the rest unexplained. The sample profile shows roughly 130,000 clones; approximately 90% of them were found once. Clones ranked in the top ten supply roughly 9% of the sample. Sequences ENHRY (CDR1) and SYGVKD (CDR2) are obtained from the germline V gene. Taken from cysteine to phenylalanine, the CDR3 has 13 residues. Kept here is only the CDR3 DNA, which spans 39 bases and is read in frame from base 1. Trimmed from V: 9 bases; trimmed from J: 4 bases; junction bases lacking a gene match: 6. As to this clone: Its binding antigen is unknown. No base-level quality is on record; no much larger clone is a single base apart.

This receptor chain uses TRBV10-3 and TRBJ1-1; 9 central bases correspond to TRBD1. The sequence was collected from a woman in her 30s in good health. Sequencing was done on a sample of blood. The bases read TGTGCCATAGAGGGGGACAGGGCCACTGAAGCTTTCTTT. The translation is CAIEGDRATEAFF.